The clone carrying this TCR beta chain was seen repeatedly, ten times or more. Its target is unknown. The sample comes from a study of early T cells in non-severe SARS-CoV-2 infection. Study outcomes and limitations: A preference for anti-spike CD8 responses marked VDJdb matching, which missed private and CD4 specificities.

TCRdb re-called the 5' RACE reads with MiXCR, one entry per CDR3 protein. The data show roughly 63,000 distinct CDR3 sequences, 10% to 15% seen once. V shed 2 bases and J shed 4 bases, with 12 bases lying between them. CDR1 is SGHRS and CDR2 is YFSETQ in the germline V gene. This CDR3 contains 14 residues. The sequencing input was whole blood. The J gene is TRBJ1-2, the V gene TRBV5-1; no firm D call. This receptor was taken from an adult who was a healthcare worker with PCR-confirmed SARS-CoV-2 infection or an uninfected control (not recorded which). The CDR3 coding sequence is TGCGCCAGCAGCTTTGGAGCGGTTACCTATGGCTACACCTTC. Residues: CASSFGAVTYGYTF. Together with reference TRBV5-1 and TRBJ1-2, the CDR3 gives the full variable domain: KAGVTQTPRYLIKTRGQQVTLSCSPISGHRSVSWYQQTPGQGLQFLFEYFSETQRNKGNFPGRFSGRQFSNSRSEMNVSTLELGDSALYLCASSFGAVTYGYTFGSGTRLTVV.